Described below is a single T cell receptor beta chain sequence and its context. Clones were read by immunoSEQ multiplex PCR, and TCRdb kept only the in-frame ones, dropping some. Of under 250,000 clones in the sample, over 75% were seen once. This record belongs to a study of blood T cell repertoires in COVID-19. Sequenced input: PBMCs or T cells enriched from blood (not recorded which). This TCR came from a woman aged 45-59 years with acute COVID-19.

CDR3 bases: TGTGCCAGCAGCCAAACCACTACATCGGGAGAGACCCAGTACTTC. This sequence encodes CASSQTTTSGETQYF. The chain employs TRBV3-1 (or the pseudogene TRBV3-2) and TRBJ2-5; D ambiguous. Trimming stripped 2 bases from V and 4 bases from J, with 14 bases between. The CDR3 runs 15 residues. Germline values: CDR1 LGHDT, CDR2 YNNKEL (reference sequence).